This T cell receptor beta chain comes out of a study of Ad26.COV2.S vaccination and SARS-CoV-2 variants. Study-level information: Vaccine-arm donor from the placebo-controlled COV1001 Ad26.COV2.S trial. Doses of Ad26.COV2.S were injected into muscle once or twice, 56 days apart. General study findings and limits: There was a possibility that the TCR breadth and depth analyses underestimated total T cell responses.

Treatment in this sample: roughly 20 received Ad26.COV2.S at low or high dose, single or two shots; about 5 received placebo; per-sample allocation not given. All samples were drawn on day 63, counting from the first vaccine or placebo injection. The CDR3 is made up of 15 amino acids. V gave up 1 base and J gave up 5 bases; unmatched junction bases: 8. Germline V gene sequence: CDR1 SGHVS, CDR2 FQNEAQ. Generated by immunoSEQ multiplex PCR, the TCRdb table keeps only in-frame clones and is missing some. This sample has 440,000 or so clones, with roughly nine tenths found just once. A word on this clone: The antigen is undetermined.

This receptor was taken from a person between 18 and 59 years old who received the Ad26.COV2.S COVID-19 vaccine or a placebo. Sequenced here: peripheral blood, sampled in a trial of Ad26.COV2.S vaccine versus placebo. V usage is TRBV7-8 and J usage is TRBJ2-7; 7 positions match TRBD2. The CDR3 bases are TGTGCCAGCAGCTTAGTTGCGGGAGTGATCCACGAGCAGTACTTC. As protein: CASSLVAGVIHEQYF. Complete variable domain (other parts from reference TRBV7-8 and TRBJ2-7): GAGVSQSPRYKVAKRGQDVALRCDPISGHVSLFWYQQALGQGPEFLTYFQNEAQLDKSGLPSDRFFAERPEGSVSTLKIQRTQQEDSAVYLCASSLVAGVIHEQYFGPGTRLTVT.